These 11 T cell receptor beta chains were sequenced from one sample in a study of neurological immune-mediated disorders. TCRdb recomputed calls from the 5' RACE reads with MiXCR, one row per CDR3 protein. The sample lists roughly 120,000 distinct CDR3 sequences, 3% to 3.5% occurring once. The specimen was PBMCs. All receptors derive from a woman aged 30 to 39 with multiple sclerosis.

This clonotype was recorded many times. This rearrangement joins TRBV18 to TRBJ2-2, with 8 bases lining up with TRBD1. CDR1 and CDR2 (germline): KGHSH, LQKENI. This CDR3 contains 14 residues. The ends lost 3 bases at V and 3 bases at J; junction bases unmatched: 0. CDR3 nucleotide sequence: TGTGCCAGCTCACCGGGACAGGACACCGGGGAGCTGTTTTTT. Protein product: CASSPGQDTGELFF.

This clonotype was seen at least ten times. The chain is built from TRBV19 and TRBJ2-7; TRBD1 agrees at 8 bases. Germline trimming cut 2 bases from V and 7 bases from J; bases unmatched to any gene: 7. The CDR3 is made up of 14 amino acids. CDR1 is LNHDA and CDR2 is SQIVND in the germline V gene (reference sequence). CDR3 bases: TGTGCCAGTAGTATACAGGACAGGGTAGGGGAGCAGTACTTC. This gives the protein CASSIQDRVGEQYF.

This clonotype was picked up many times. CDR3 protein: CASSLGTSGGDNEQFF. The CDR3 nucleotides read TGTGCCAGCAGCTTAGGGACTAGCGGGGGGGACAATGAGCAGTTCTTC. J is TRBJ2-1 and V is TRBV7-2, with TRBD2 matching 15 bases. Germline V gene lookup returns CDR1 SGHTA and CDR2 FQGNSA. The junction had 0 bases not matched to a gene; V was cut back by 1 base and J by 5 bases. This CDR3 is built from 16 residues.

This clonotype was picked up many times. This chain connects TRBV7-9 to TRBJ2-7, with 8 bases aligning to TRBD1. V was pared by 10 bases and J by 2 bases, with 4 bases of the junction left unmatched. The CDR3 is 12 residues long. Per the germline V gene, CDR1 is SEHNR and CDR2 is FQNEAQ (reference sequence). The DNA of the CDR3 is TGTGCCACTCGACAGGGGACCTACGAGCAGTACTTC. Its translation: CATRQGTYEQYF.

This clonotype was detected ten times or more. J is TRBJ2-1 and V is TRBV4-3, with D possibly matching TRBD1 (5 bases). CDR1 is LGHNA and CDR2 is YSLEER in the germline V gene. V lost 4 bases, J lost 2 bases, and 15 bases lay in between. This CDR3 is 16 amino acids long. CDR3 in amino acids: CASSLGAAGTYNEQFF. CDR3 DNA: TGCGCCAGCAGCCTTGGGGCCGCAGGGACCTACAATGAGCAGTTCTTC.

This clonotype was observed many times. The V call is TRBV20-1, the J call TRBJ1-1; D gene uncertain. CDR1 is DFQATT and CDR2 is SNEGSKA in the germline V gene (reference sequence). The CDR3 extends over 12 amino acids. V was clipped by 7 bases and J by 0 bases, with 9 bases between them. The CDR3 sequence: CSGRQMNTEAFF. The CDR3 coding sequence is TGCAGTGGGCGGCAGATGAACACTGAAGCTTTCTTT.

This clonotype was seen at least ten times. The chain combines TRBV29-1 with TRBJ2-7; D ambiguous. V lost 4 bases, J lost 4 bases, and 11 bases lay in between. CDR1 is SQVTM, CDR2 ANQGSEA, per germline. The CDR3 runs 12 residues. CDR3 coding DNA: TGCAGCGTTGTATCGGCGGCTTACGAGCAGTACTTC. Residues: CSVVSAAYEQYF.

Ten or more counts support this clonotype. This chain uses TRBV3-1 with TRBJ1-1; a possible D gene is TRBD1 (6 bases). The V gene's germline CDR1 is LGHDT and CDR2 YNNKEL (reference sequence). CDR3 length: 14 amino acids. The germline V and J ends were trimmed by 4 bases and 1 base, with 10 bases remaining between them. The CDR3 loop reads CASSRRQENTEAFF. In DNA, the CDR3 is TGTGCCAGCAGCCGCCGACAGGAGAACACTGAAGCTTTCTTT.

This clonotype occurred many times. The rearrangement links TRBV7-2 to TRBJ2-7; D is uncertain. Germline V gene sequence: CDR1 SGHTA, CDR2 FQGNSA. V lost 1 base, J lost 0 bases, and 10 bases lay in between. The CDR3 is 15 amino acids. CDR3 loop: CASSLDLGNSYEQYF. The CDR3 DNA sequence: TGTGCCAGCAGCTTAGATCTGGGCAACTCCTACGAGCAGTACTTC. The variable domain in full, with the rest retrieved from reference TRBV7-2 and TRBJ2-7, is GAGVSQSPSNKVTEKGKDVELRCDPISGHTALYWYRQSLGQGLEFLIYFQGNSAPDKSGLPSDRFSAERTGGSVSTLTIQRTQQEDSAVYLCASSLDLGNSYEQYFGPGTRLTVT.

The table lists this clonotype with a few counts. The J gene is TRBJ2-3, the V gene TRBV5-1; 8 nucleotides agree with TRBD1. Trimming cost V 2 bases and J 6 bases; bases outside gene matches: 5. This CDR3 comprises 14 residues. Per germline, CDR1 SGHRS and CDR2 YFSETQ. The CDR3 DNA reads as TGCGCCAGCAGCTTCAACCAGGGGGCGGATACGCAGTATTTT. Translation: CASSFNQGADTQYF. Full variable domain (missing parts from reference TRBV5-1 and TRBJ2-3): KAGVTQTPRYLIKTRGQQVTLSCSPISGHRSVSWYQQTPGQGLQFLFEYFSETQRNKGNFPGRFSGRQFSNSRSEMNVSTLELGDSALYLCASSFNQGADTQYFGPGTRLTVL.

This clonotype was found many times. The V gene is TRBV11-3, the J gene TRBJ2-2; D not resolved. CDR3 length: 13 residues. V was clipped by 1 base and J by 4 bases, with 4 bases between them. Germline CDR1 reads SGHNT; CDR2 reads YENEEA. This CDR3 is CASSLVLTGELFF. The CDR3 DNA is TGTGCCAGCAGCTTAGTCCTCACCGGGGAGCTGTTTTTT.